A selection of T cell receptor beta chains follows, all from one sample in a study of blood T cell repertoires in COVID-19. Assay: immunoSEQ multiplex PCR; the TCRdb copy retains only in-frame clones and omits some. The sample yields some 220,000 clones, 65% to 90% seen once. Sequencing was performed on peripheral blood. The receptor set was obtained from a woman aged 70-85 years with COVID-19, enrolled during active disease. CDR3s include the opening cysteine and the closing phenylalanine or tryptophan. A D gene is named only where the DNA matches it firmly. Size is stated for part of the rows, as once, few or many counts, or as a class when the clone is expanded.

CDR3nt,CDR3aa,d_gene,v_gene,j_gene,abundance
TGTGCCATCAGTCCTGGACTAGCGGCAACCTACGAGCAGTACTTC,CAISPGLAATYEQYF,TRBD2,TRBV10-3,TRBJ2-7,.
TGTGCCAGCAGTTTAAACAGTGGCTATGGCTACACCTTC,CASSLNSGYGYTF,.,TRBV27,TRBJ1-2,.
TGTGCCAGCAGCTTAACGCCGGGGGGCGAGGTCTTC,CASSLTPGGEVF,.,TRBV7-3,TRBJ2-1,.
TGTGCCAGCAGCTTATCGGGGGATGGCTACACCTTC,CASSLSGDGYTF,.,TRBV11-2,TRBJ1-2,.
TGTGCCAGCAGCCAAGATCCCGACACCGGGGAGCTGTTTTTT,CASSQDPDTGELFF,.,TRBV3-1/TRBV3-2,TRBJ2-2,few
TGTGCCAGCAGTGTCCCCGGTCCCACCTATGGCTACACCTTC,CASSVPGPTYGYTF,.,TRBV25-1,TRBJ1-2,.
TGTGCCAGTAGTATTTGGGGCGGCCGCTCCTACAATGAGCAGTTCTTC,CASSIWGGRSYNEQFF,.,TRBV19,TRBJ2-1,.
TGTGCCAGCAGCTTAGGGACAGGTCTCTACGAGCAGTACTTC,CASSLGTGLYEQYF,TRBD1,TRBV5-6,TRBJ2-7,.
TGTGCCAGCAGCCCCCGGGGGGGGCAAGGCTACACCTTC,CASSPRGGQGYTF,.,TRBV7-3,TRBJ1-2,.
TGTGCCAGCAGCTTAAACTCTCCGGGACAAGGGCTCTACGAGCAGTACTTC,CASSLNSPGQGLYEQYF,.,TRBV7-6,TRBJ2-7,.
TGTGCCAGCAGCCTTAACAGGGGGGGTTCGGCAGGTGAAGCTTTCTTT,CASSLNRGGSAGEAFF,TRBD1,TRBV7-2,TRBJ1-1,.
TGTGCCAGCAGCTTCGGACAGGGAGGCACCGGGGAGCTGTTTTTT,CASSFGQGGTGELFF,TRBD1,TRBV5-4,TRBJ2-2,.
TGCGCCAGCAGCTTGGCCACAGTTAGGAACTATGGCTACACCTTC,CASSLATVRNYGYTF,.,TRBV5-1,TRBJ1-2,.
TGTGCCAGTAGCCTTCACTCTAGCGGGAGGGCCTCGGGGGAGTTCTTC,CASSLHSSGRASGEFF,TRBD2,TRBV19,TRBJ2-1,.
TGTGCCAGCAGTTCTGGGACAGGGCCTAAGGGGGCGAACACCGGGGAGCTGTTTTTT,CASSSGTGPKGANTGELFF,TRBD1,TRBV2,TRBJ2-2,.
TGTGCCAGCAGCGTAGAGGACATGAACCCCTATGGCTACACCTTC,CASSVEDMNPYGYTF,.,TRBV9,TRBJ1-2,.
TGCGCCAGCAGCCAAGATGTAGCTAGCGTAGTGCCCTCAGATACGCAGTATTTT,CASSQDVASVVPSDTQYF,.,TRBV4-1,TRBJ2-3,.
TGTGCCAGCAGGCGAACAGGGGGCAATAATTCACCCCTCCACTTT,CASRRTGGNNSPLHF,TRBD1,TRBV7-2,TRBJ1-6,.
TGCAGCGTTAACCAGGGATATGGAAACACCATATATTTT,CSVNQGYGNTIYF,.,TRBV29-1,TRBJ1-3,.
TGCGCCAGCAGCCAAGGGGACAGGGGAGAGTCCTATAATTCACCCCTCCACTTT,CASSQGDRGESYNSPLHF,TRBD1,TRBV4-3,TRBJ1-6,.
TGCGCCAGCAGCCAAGAGGGGCCCTGGACAGTAGGCGAGCAGTACTTC,CASSQEGPWTVGEQYF,.,TRBV4-3,TRBJ2-7,.
TGTGCCAGCAGTTACGGGACAGCCGAAACCTACGAGCAGTACTTC,CASSYGTAETYEQYF,TRBD1,TRBV6-5,TRBJ2-7,.
TGTGCCAGCAGCCTAACAGGGGGCATTGGGCAGCCCCAGCATTTT,CASSLTGGIGQPQHF,TRBD1,TRBV7-3,TRBJ1-5,.
TGTGCCAGCAGTTACTCGGTTAGCGGGATCGAGCAGTACTTC,CASSYSVSGIEQYF,TRBD2,TRBV6-5,TRBJ2-7,.
TGTGCCAGCTCACCGGGCGAAGCAGGGGGCGCCGGGGGCTACACCTTC,CASSPGEAGGAGGYTF,TRBD1,TRBV18,TRBJ1-2,.
TGTGCCAGCAGTTACTTTCAGCGGGGGCAAGAGACCCAGTACTTC,CASSYFQRGQETQYF,TRBD2,TRBV6-6,TRBJ2-5,.
TGCGCCAGCAGCACAGCTGCAACTAATGAAAAACTGTTTTTT,CASSTAATNEKLFF,.,TRBV5-1,TRBJ1-4,.
TGTGCCAGCAGCTTAGCGGGCCATCCAGGGTATGGCTACACCTTC,CASSLAGHPGYGYTF,.,TRBV7-9,TRBJ1-2,once
TGTGCCAGCAGCTCGGGGGGCCTTCCGAACACCGGGGAGCTGTTTTTT,CASSSGGLPNTGELFF,.,TRBV7-3,TRBJ2-2,.
TGTGCCAGCAGCTTAATATACGGGACTAGCGTATACACCGGGGAGCTGTTTTTT,CASSLIYGTSVYTGELFF,TRBD2,TRBV11-3,TRBJ2-2,.
TGCAGCGTTGTCCTCGCAACAGGGGAGACCCAGTACTTC,CSVVLATGETQYF,.,TRBV29-1,TRBJ2-5,.
TGTGCCAGTAGGGCCGGACAGGCCTATGGCTACACCTTC,CASRAGQAYGYTF,TRBD1,TRBV19,TRBJ1-2,.
TGTGCCAGCAGCTTCAGTGACAATCAGCCCCAGCATTTT,CASSFSDNQPQHF,.,TRBV7-2,TRBJ1-5,.
TGTGCCAGCAGCCTGGACAGGGGTAACCAGCCCCAGCATTTT,CASSLDRGNQPQHF,TRBD1,TRBV7-2,TRBJ1-5,.
TGTGCCAGCACCCCAGGATTTCGCAGAAACACCATATATTTT,CASTPGFRRNTIYF,.,TRBV5-5,TRBJ1-3,.
TGTGCCAGCAGCTTAGGCCCCTCAGGGGGGTACAATGAGCAGTTCTTC,CASSLGPSGGYNEQFF,.,TRBV7-6,TRBJ2-1,.
TGTGCCAGCAGTCCTGCGGGGAGGACAAGAGGAACTGAAGCTTTCTTT,CASSPAGRTRGTEAFF,.,TRBV25-1,TRBJ1-1,.
TGTGCCAGCAGAAGTGGAGTGAGGGGCAATCAGCCCCAGCATTTT,CASRSGVRGNQPQHF,.,TRBV5-8,TRBJ1-5,.
TGTGCCAGCAGCTTATTAGCTAGCGGGAGATCCTACGAGCAGTACTTC,CASSLLASGRSYEQYF,TRBD2,TRBV7-2,TRBJ2-7,.
TGTGCCAGCAGAGGACCCCGGACAGGGGTTCGGTATGGCTACACCTTC,CASRGPRTGVRYGYTF,TRBD1,TRBV27,TRBJ1-2,.
TGTGCCAGCAGTTACACATTTCCCGGCAATCAGCCCCAGCATTTT,CASSYTFPGNQPQHF,.,TRBV6-2/TRBV6-3,TRBJ1-5,once
TGTGCCAGTAGTCCCCGAGACACAGATACGCAGTATTTT,CASSPRDTDTQYF,.,TRBV19,TRBJ2-3,.
TGTGCCAGCAGTGAATTGAGGGCGGTAAACTATGGCTACACCTTC,CASSELRAVNYGYTF,.,TRBV6-1,TRBJ1-2,.
TGCAGCACCAAGCTGCCAGGGAACACTGAAGCTTTCTTT,CSTKLPGNTEAFF,.,TRBV29-1,TRBJ1-1,.
TGTGCTAGTGGTAGCGCGGGCACAGATACGCAGTATTTT,CASGSAGTDTQYF,.,TRBV12-5,TRBJ2-3,few
TGTGCCTGGAGTGTTATACTGAACACCGGGGAGCTGTTTTTT,CAWSVILNTGELFF,.,TRBV30,TRBJ2-2,once
TGTGCCAGCAGTTACTTCGGCGGGAACACCGGGGAGCTGTTTTTT,CASSYFGGNTGELFF,.,TRBV6-2/TRBV6-3,TRBJ2-2,few
TGTGCCAGCAGTTACAGGGAGCGTGGCTATGGCTACACCTTC,CASSYRERGYGYTF,.,TRBV6-2/TRBV6-3,TRBJ1-2,few
TGTGCCAGCAGGGGGACAGGCCTCAATCAGCCCCAGCATTTT,CASRGTGLNQPQHF,TRBD1,TRBV2,TRBJ1-5,.